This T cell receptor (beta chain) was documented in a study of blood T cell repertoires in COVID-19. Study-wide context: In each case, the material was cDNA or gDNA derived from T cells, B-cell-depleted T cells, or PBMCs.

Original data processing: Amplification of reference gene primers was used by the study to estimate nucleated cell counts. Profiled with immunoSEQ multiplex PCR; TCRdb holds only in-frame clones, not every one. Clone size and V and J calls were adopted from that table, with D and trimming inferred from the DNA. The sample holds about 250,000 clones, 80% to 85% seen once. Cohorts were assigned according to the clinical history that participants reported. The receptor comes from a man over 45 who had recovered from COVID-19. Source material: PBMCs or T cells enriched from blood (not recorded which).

The CDR3 loop reads CASRRLASRNEQFF. The CDR3 DNA reads as TGTGCCAGCAGACGACTAGCGAGTCGCAATGAGCAGTTCTTC. This chain uses TRBV2 with TRBJ2-1; 8 nucleotides agree with TRBD2. This CDR3 has 14 amino acids. The junction had 7 bases not matched to a gene; V was cut back by 6 bases and J by 6 bases. From germline, CDR1 is SNHLY and CDR2 FYNNEI.